This T cell receptor (beta chain) was found in a study of type 1 and type 2 diabetes patients. Study summary: T cells were magnetically sorted from PBMCs as CD4+ or CD8+ subsets.

Study conclusions and caveats: In type 2 diabetes, highly-expanded CD4+ clones took a median about 3.9% of reads. Type 2 diabetes and control samples shared highly correlated V and J usage, averaging around 0.97.

Each participant gave ten milliliters of peripheral blood. PCR was run on genomic DNA. Multiplex PCR with 30 forward and 13 reverse primers amplified the TCR beta CDR3. TCRdb re-analysed the multiplex PCR reads in MiXCR, keeping a single row per CDR3 protein. The sample has fewer than 300,000 distinct CDR3 sequences, around 47% seen once. Trimming at V came to 4 bases and at J to 1 base, leaving 9 bases not matched to a gene. CDR3 length: 17 amino acids. Per germline, CDR1 SGHVS and CDR2 FNYEAQ. Of note for this clonotype: What it recognizes is unknown.

Sequences were obtained from peripheral blood mononuclear cells (PBMCs). The chain joins TRBV7-6 to TRBJ1-5; TRBD1 matches 8 bases. This sequence was found in a man younger than 35 with type 2 diabetes. The CDR3 reads CASSSGQGLTSNQPQHF. DNA for the CDR3: TGTGCCAGCAGCTCAGGACAGGGACTAACAAGCAATCAGCCCCAGCATTTT. Combining the CDR3 with reference TRBV7-6 and TRBJ1-5 gives the whole variable domain GAGVSQSPRYKVTKRGQDVALRCDPISGHVSLYWYRQALGQGPEFLTYFNYEAQQDKSGLPNDRFSAERPEGSISTLTIQRTEQRDSAMYRCASSSGQGLTSNQPQHFGDGTRLSIL.